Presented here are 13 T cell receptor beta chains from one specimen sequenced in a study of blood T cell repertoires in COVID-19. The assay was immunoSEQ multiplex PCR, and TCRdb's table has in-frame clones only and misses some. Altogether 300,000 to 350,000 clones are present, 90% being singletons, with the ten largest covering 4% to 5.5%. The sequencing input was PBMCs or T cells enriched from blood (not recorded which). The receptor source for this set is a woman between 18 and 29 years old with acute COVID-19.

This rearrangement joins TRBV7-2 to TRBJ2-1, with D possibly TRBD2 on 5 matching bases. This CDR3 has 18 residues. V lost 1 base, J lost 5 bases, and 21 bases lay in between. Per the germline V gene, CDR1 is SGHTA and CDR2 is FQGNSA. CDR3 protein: CASSLEQLGLGSHNEQFF. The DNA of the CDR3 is TGTGCCAGCAGCTTAGAGCAGCTCGGACTGGGTTCCCACAATGAGCAGTTCTTC. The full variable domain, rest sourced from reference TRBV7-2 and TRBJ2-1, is GAGVSQSPSNKVTEKGKDVELRCDPISGHTALYWYRQSLGQGLEFLIYFQGNSAPDKSGLPSDRFSAERTGGSVSTLTIQRTQQEDSAVYLCASSLEQLGLGSHNEQFFGPGTRLTVL.

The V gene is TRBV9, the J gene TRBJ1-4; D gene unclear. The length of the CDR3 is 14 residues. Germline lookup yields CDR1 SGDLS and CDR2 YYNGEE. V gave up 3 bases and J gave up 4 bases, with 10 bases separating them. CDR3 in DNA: TGTGCCAGCAGCGGCGGCAGCCTTAATGAAAAACTGTTTTTT. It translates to CASSGGSLNEKLFF. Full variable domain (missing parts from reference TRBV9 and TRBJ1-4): DSGVTQTPKHLITATGQRVTLRCSPRSGDLSVYWYQQSLDQGLQFLIQYYNGEERAKGNILERFSAQQFPDLHSELNLSSLELGDSALYFCASSGGSLNEKLFFGSGTQLSVL.

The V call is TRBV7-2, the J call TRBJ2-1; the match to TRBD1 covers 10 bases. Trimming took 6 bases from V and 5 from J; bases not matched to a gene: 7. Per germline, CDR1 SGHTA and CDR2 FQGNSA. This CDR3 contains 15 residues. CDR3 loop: CASRAPGQGNNEQFF. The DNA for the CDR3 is TGTGCCAGCAGGGCTCCGGGACAGGGGAACAATGAGCAGTTCTTC.

In nucleotides, the CDR3 is TGTGCCAGCAGCTTAGGGTCCGGAGGAGCTTTCTTT. It translates to CASSLGSGGAFF. The V call is TRBV11-2, the J call TRBJ1-1; D gene ambiguous. The CDR3 covers 12 residues. The V and J ends lost 1 base and 10 bases respectively, with 10 bases between them. The germline V gene has CDR1 SGHAT and CDR2 FQNNGV.

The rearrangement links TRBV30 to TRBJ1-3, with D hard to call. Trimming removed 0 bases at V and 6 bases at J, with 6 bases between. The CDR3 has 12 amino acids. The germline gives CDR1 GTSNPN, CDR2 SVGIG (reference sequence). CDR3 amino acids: CAWSVQVNTIYF. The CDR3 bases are TGTGCCTGGAGTGTACAAGTAAACACCATATATTTT.

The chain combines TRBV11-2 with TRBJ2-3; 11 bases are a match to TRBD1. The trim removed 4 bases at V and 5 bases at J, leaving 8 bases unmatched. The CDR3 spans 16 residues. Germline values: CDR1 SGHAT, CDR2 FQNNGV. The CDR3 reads CASSSQDRGRRDTQYF. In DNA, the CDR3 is TGTGCCAGCAGCTCACAGGACAGGGGGCGTAGAGATACGCAGTATTTT.

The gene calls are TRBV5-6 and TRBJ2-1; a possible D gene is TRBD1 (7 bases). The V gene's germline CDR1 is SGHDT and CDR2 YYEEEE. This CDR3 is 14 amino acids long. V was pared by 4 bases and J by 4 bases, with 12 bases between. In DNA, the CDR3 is TGTGCCAGCAGCCCAGGGGGGCTATACAATGAGCAGTTCTTC. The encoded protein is CASSPGGLYNEQFF.

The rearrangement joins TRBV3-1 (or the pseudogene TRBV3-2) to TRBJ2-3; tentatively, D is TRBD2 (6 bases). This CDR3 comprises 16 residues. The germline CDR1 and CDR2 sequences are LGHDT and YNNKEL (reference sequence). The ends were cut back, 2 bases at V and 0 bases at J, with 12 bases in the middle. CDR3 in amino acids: CASSQSSSASTDTQYF. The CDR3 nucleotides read TGTGCCAGCAGCCAATCCTCTAGCGCCAGCACAGATACGCAGTATTTT.

The CDR3 is CASSLGPSGYTGELFF. The CDR3, as DNA: TGTGCCAGCAGCTTAGGTCCTAGCGGATACACCGGGGAGCTGTTTTTT. This chain connects TRBV7-9 to TRBJ2-2, with 7 bases aligning to TRBD2. Unmatched junction bases numbered 5, after V lost 1 base and J lost 3 bases. CDR3 size: 16 residues. The germline CDR1 and CDR2 sequences are SEHNR and FQNEAQ (reference sequence). The full variable domain, rest sourced from reference TRBV7-9 and TRBJ2-2, is DTGVSQNPRHKITKRGQNVTFRCDPISEHNRLYWYRQTLGQGPEFLTYFQNEAQLEKSRLLSDRFSAERPKGSFSTLEIQRTEQGDSAMYLCASSLGPSGYTGELFFGEGSRLTVL.

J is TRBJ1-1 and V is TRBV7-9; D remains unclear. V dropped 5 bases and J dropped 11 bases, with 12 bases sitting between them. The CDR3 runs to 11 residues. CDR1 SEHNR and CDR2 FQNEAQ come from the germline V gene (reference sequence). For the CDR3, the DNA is TGTGCCAGCAGCCGAATGGTACTGGCTTTCTTT. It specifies CASSRMVLAFF.

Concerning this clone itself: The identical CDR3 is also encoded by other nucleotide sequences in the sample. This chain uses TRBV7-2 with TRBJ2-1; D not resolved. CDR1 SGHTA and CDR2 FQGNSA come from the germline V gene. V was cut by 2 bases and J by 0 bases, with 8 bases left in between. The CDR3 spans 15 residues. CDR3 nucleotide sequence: TGTGCCAGCAGCTTATTGTCGAGCTCCTACAATGAGCAGTTCTTC. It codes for CASSLLSSSYNEQFF. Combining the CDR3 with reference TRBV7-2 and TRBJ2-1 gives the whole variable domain GAGVSQSPSNKVTEKGKDVELRCDPISGHTALYWYRQSLGQGLEFLIYFQGNSAPDKSGLPSDRFSAERTGGSVSTLTIQRTQQEDSAVYLCASSLLSSSYNEQFFGPGTRLTVL.

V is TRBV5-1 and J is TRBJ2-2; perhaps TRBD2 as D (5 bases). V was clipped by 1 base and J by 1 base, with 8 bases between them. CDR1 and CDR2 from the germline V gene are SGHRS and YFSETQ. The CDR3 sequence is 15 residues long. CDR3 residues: CASSLSAVNTGELFF. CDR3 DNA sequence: TGCGCCAGCAGCTTGTCAGCGGTGAACACCGGGGAGCTGTTTTTT.

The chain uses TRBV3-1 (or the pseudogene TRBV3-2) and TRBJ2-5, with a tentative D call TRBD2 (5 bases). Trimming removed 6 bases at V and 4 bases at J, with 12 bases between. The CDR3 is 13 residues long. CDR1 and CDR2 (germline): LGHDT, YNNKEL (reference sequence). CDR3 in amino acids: CASSSAEGETQYF. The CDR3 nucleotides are TGTGCCAGCAGTTCCGCAGAGGGAGAGACCCAGTACTTC.